Listed here is a single TCR beta chain. Its antigen remains unidentified. The data were obtained in a study of OX40 agonist ivuxolimab in advanced cancers. The wider study: The diagnoses of dose-escalation patients were hepatocellular carcinoma, melanoma, renal cell or head and neck cancer. Three individuals attained partial responses, comprising one hepatocellular carcinoma case and two cutaneous melanoma cases. The study, taken as a whole, reports: Among patients with partial responses at 0.1-3.0 mg/kg, clonal expansion was among the lowest. Certain nonresponders additionally had low normalized T-cell clonal expansion.

The table came from immunoSEQ multiplex PCR; TCRdb's copy has only in-frame clones and leaves some out. Of approximately 63,000 clones in the sample, roughly 88% were seen once. This specimen was CD4+ or CD8+ T cells sorted from blood, taken in a trial of the OX40 agonist ivuxolimab. The TCR originated in an adult with an advanced solid tumor such as melanoma, head and neck, liver or kidney cancer.

The CDR3, as DNA: TGTGCCAGCAGCTCGAGCGGGACGACAGATACGCAGTATTTT. Translating it yields CASSSSGTTDTQYF. This sequence joins TRBV5-6 and TRBJ2-3, with 7 bases identical to TRBD2. Germline-derived CDR1 and CDR2 are SGHDT and YYEEEE. This CDR3 is 14 amino acids long. After removal of 3 bases from V and 3 bases from J, the junction contained 4 bases not matched to a gene. The full variable domain, completed using reference TRBV5-6 and TRBJ2-3, is DAGVTQSPTHLIKTRGQQVTLRCSPKSGHDTVSWYQQALGQGPQFIFQYYEEEERQRGNFPDRFSGHQFPNYSSELNVNALLLGDSALYLCASSSSGTTDTQYFGPGTRLTVL.